Below are 7 T cell receptor beta chains sequenced from a single sample in a study of shared T cell receptors in the human thymus. Sequencing was performed with immunoSEQ multiplex PCR; in TCRdb, only in-frame clones are kept and a portion is missing. The table lists roughly 710,000 clones, 80% to 90% of them singletons. The sample was also linked to a second study, of human thymus T cells.

Sequenced: thymocytes. The receptors come from a girl under three years old with a congenital heart defect.

This chain joins TRBV2 and TRBJ1-4, with 7 bases fitting TRBD1. Germline CDR1 and CDR2: SNHLY and FYNNEI. This CDR3 comprises 16 residues. V was clipped by 8 bases and J by 4 bases; unmatched bases: 13. CDR3 sequence reads: CASSQRQGPLNEKLFF. The CDR3 DNA follows: TGTGCCAGCTCGCAACGACAGGGACCCCTTAATGAAAAACTGTTTTTT.

This clone appeared a single time. This chain joins TRBV6-6 and TRBJ1-2; D perhaps matches TRBD1 (6 bases). The CDR3 runs to 14 residues. Germline CDR1 is MNHNY and CDR2 is SVGAGI (reference sequence). Trimming removed 6 bases from V and 4 bases from J, with 15 bases in between. This CDR3 is CASRDDRLFYGYTF. The CDR3 DNA reads as TGTGCCAGCAGGGACGACAGGTTATTCTATGGCTACACCTTC.

This clone was counted a few times. The V gene is TRBV19, the J gene TRBJ1-5; possible D gene TRBD1, 6 bases. Germline assignment: CDR1 LNHDA and CDR2 SQIVND (reference sequence). Trimming removed 7 bases from V and 2 bases from J, with 12 bases in between. This CDR3 comprises 14 residues. CDR3 in DNA: TGTGCCAGTACAGGGGTTGAGGGCAATCAGCCCCAGCATTTT. Its protein product is CASTGVEGNQPQHF.

The rearrangement links TRBV15 to TRBJ1-1; D may be TRBD1 (6 bases). This CDR3 region has 18 residues. Trimming removed 1 base at V and 3 bases at J, with 21 bases between. The germline V gene has CDR1 LNHNV and CDR2 YYDKDF (reference sequence). The CDR3 DNA reads as TGTGCCACCAGCAGAGGCGCCCTATTGGAACAGGGATACACTGAAGCTTTCTTT. This translates into CATSRGALLEQGYTEAFF.

The chain links TRBV14 to TRBJ1-1; D might be TRBD1 (5 bases). This CDR3 is built from 17 residues. V was cut by 0 bases and J by 0 bases, with 14 bases left in between. Germline V gene lookup returns CDR1 SGHDN and CDR2 FVKESK. CDR3 nucleotides: TGTGCCAGCAGCCAAGATCGTCGGAGGGGAGTGAACACTGAAGCTTTCTTT. This encodes CASSQDRRRGVNTEAFF.

The chain uses TRBV14 and TRBJ1-1; D is undetermined. Germline V gene sequence: CDR1 SGHDN, CDR2 FVKESK. V was clipped by 10 bases and J by 6 bases, with 9 bases between them. The CDR3 is made up of 10 amino acids. The CDR3 bases are TGTGCCACCAAGAGGGCTGAAGCTTTCTTT. This gives the protein CATKRAEAFF.

The chain joins TRBV30 to TRBJ1-1; no clear D. V lost 6 bases to trimming and J lost 6 bases, with 8 bases between them. This CDR3 comprises 10 residues. Germline values: CDR1 GTSNPN, CDR2 SVGIG (reference sequence). CDR3 loop: CACPVAEAFF. CDR3 DNA: TGTGCCTGCCCGGTGGCTGAAGCTTTCTTT.